A selection of T cell receptor beta chains follows, all from one sample in a study of T and B cells in COVID-19 patients. TCRdb re-called the multiplex PCR reads with MiXCR, one entry per CDR3 protein. Among about 5,000 distinct CDR3 sequences, roughly 26% were seen once, and the ten largest hold about 11%. Sequenced material: blood. The receptors derive from a human donor with active COVID-19. The CDR3 runs from the conserved cysteine through the conserved F or W. The D gene is left open where the match is weak. Only part of the rows carry a size: once, few, many, or a class if the clone is expanded.

clone_size	v_call	j_call	d_call	cdr3_nt	cdr3_aa
medium-sized	TRBV19	TRBJ2-2	TRBD2	TGTGCCAGTAATCGGGTAGCGGGAGACGGGACCGGGGAGCTGTTTTTT	CASNRVAGDGTGELFF
many	TRBV5-4	TRBJ2-5	.	TGTGCCAGCAGCTTGCAGGGCCAAGAGACCCAGTACTTC	CASSLQGQETQYF
few	TRBV5-1	TRBJ1-4	.	TGCGCCAGCAGCTTGGCCTTTCAGGGAAATGAAAAACTGTTTTTT	CASSLAFQGNEKLFF
medium-sized	TRBV18	TRBJ2-5	TRBD1	TGTGCCAGCTCACCCACTCAGGGGGCGCCGGGGGAGACCCAGTACTTC	CASSPTQGAPGETQYF
.	TRBV12-3/TRBV12-4	TRBJ1-2	.	TGTGCCAGCACCACGTGGGCCTATGGCTACACCTTC	CASTTWAYGYTF
.	TRBV28	TRBJ2-7	.	TGTGCCAGCGGATTACCAGGGACTCACGAGCAGTACTTC	CASGLPGTHEQYF
.	TRBV20-1	TRBJ2-3	.	TGCAGTGCTAGCTCGGGACGATACACAGATACGCAGTATTTT	CSASSGRYTDTQYF
.	TRBV27	TRBJ1-2	TRBD1	TGTGCCAGCAGTCCCATACGACAGGGGGATGGCTACACCTTC	CASSPIRQGDGYTF
few	TRBV4-2	TRBJ1-1	.	TGTGCCAGCAGCCAAGCCGCGCGAATGAACACTGAAGCTTTCTTT	CASSQAARMNTEAFF
few	TRBV18	TRBJ1-5	.	TGTGCCAGCTCACCCACGGGATATTATCAGCCCCAGCATTTT	CASSPTGYYQPQHF
.	TRBV20-1	TRBJ2-4	.	TGCAGTGCTAGAGGGGCAGCTAGAGACATTCAGTACTTC	CSARGAARDIQYF
many	TRBV6-1	TRBJ1-1	TRBD1	TGTGCCAGCAGTGAAGAGCAGGGGGGGACTGAAGCTTTCTTT	CASSEEQGGTEAFF
medium-sized	TRBV15	TRBJ2-7	.	TGTGCCACCAGCAGAGAAGGGAGCTCCTACGAGCAGTACTTC	CATSREGSSYEQYF
few	TRBV4-3	TRBJ2-1	TRBD2	TGCGCCAGCAGCCAAGGAGCGGGGCCCTACAATGAGCAGTTCTTC	CASSQGAGPYNEQFF
few	TRBV20-1	TRBJ1-1	TRBD1	TGCAGTGCTAGAGACGCGACAGGGCAGTTCTTT	CSARDATGQFF
.	TRBV5-6	TRBJ2-7	.	TGTGCCAGCAGCTTGCAGCCTCCTGGTATGTCCGAGCAGTACTTC	CASSLQPPGMSEQYF
.	TRBV29-1	TRBJ2-7	TRBD1	TGCAGCGTTATGGGACAGAGCTACGAGCAGTACTTC	CSVMGQSYEQYF
.	TRBV20-1	TRBJ1-2	.	TGCAGTGCTAGACGAGGCTATGGCTACACCTTC	CSARRGYGYTF
.	TRBV6-6	TRBJ1-1	.	TGTGCCAGCAGTTACCGGGACGGGACTGAAGCTTTCTTT	CASSYRDGTEAFF
.	TRBV28	TRBJ2-7	.	TGTGCCAGCAGTTTAAGTTACTACGAGCAGTACTTC	CASSLSYYEQYF
.	TRBV29-1	TRBJ2-5	TRBD2	TGCAGCGTTATCGGCGGGAGGGCCCAGTACTTC	CSVIGGRAQYF
.	TRBV5-1	TRBJ2-3	.	TGCGCCAGCAGCCCGGAGGGCCGGAGAGATACGCAGTATTTT	CASSPEGRRDTQYF
.	TRBV19	TRBJ2-2	.	.	CASSIGGQSGGWETQYFGPGELFF
medium-sized	TRBV10-3	TRBJ2-3	.	TGTGCCATCAGTGCCCAGGCCCCAGATACGCAGTATTTT	CAISAQAPDTQYF
large	TRBV27	TRBJ2-2	TRBD2	TGTGCCAGCAGTTCCCTAGCGGGAGGCAACACCGGGGAGCTGTTTTTT	CASSSLAGGNTGELFF
many	TRBV27	TRBJ2-7	.	TGTGCCAGCAGTTTATTGGGGACAACCTACGAGCAGTACTTC	CASSLLGTTYEQYF
few	TRBV18	TRBJ1-1	.	TGTGCCAGCTCACAAATAGGACTGAACACTGAAGCTTTCTTT	CASSQIGLNTEAFF
few	TRBV28	TRBJ1-4	.	TGTGCCAGCAGGGGTCAAGCTGCAACTAATGAAAAACTGTTTTTT	CASRGQAATNEKLFF
medium-sized	TRBV6-5	TRBJ2-1	.	TGTGCCAGCGGTCTACCCGAGTTCTTC	CASGLPEFF
.	TRBV20-1	TRBJ2-5	TRBD2	TGCAGTGCTAAAACCCCCAGAGGGGGTCGAACTAGCGGGACGGAGACCCAGTACTTC	CSAKTPRGGRTSGTETQYF
medium-sized	TRBV6-1	TRBJ2-3	.	TGTGCCAGCAGTCCAGGGTTGGGCGCAGATACGCAGTATTTT	CASSPGLGADTQYF
.	TRBV7-2	TRBJ2-2	.	TGTGCCAGCAGCTTCCGGGCTCAGAACACCGGGGAGCTGTTTTTT	CASSFRAQNTGELFF
.	TRBV4-3	TRBJ2-3	TRBD2	TGTGCCAGCAGCCAAGGGGGGGGACTAGTGGCCTGGAGGGATACGCAGTATTTT	CASSQGGGLVAWRDTQYF
medium-sized	TRBV27	TRBJ1-1	.	TGTGCCAGCAGTTTAGGCATGAACACTGAAGCTTTCTTT	CASSLGMNTEAFF
.	TRBV4-3	TRBJ2-2	.	TGCGCCAGCAGCCAGAGTAACACCGGGGAGCTGTTTTTT	CASSQSNTGELFF
.	TRBV19	TRBJ2-2	TRBD1	TGTGCCAGTAGGCCGGGACAGGGGTTATCCGGGGAGCTGTTTTTT	CASRPGQGLSGELFF
medium-sized	TRBV6-6	TRBJ2-7	.	TGTGCCAGCACCACCCCGGGACCGCCGACCTACGAGCAGTACTTC	CASTTPGPPTYEQYF
many	TRBV18	TRBJ1-1	.	TGTGCCAGCTCACCCGTGGTAATTCGGAGCACTGAAGCTTTCTTT	CASSPVVIRSTEAFF
many	TRBV7-9	TRBJ2-2	.	TGTGGTTTCGGCGGGGAGCTGTTTTTT	CGFGGELFF